The clone carrying this TCR beta chain was seen repeatedly, ten times or more. Its antigen remains unknown. Germline values: CDR1 SGHDT, CDR2 YYEEEE. The CDR3 consists of 14 residues. V gave up 0 bases and J gave up 4 bases; unmatched junction bases: 3. Time point in this sample: newly diagnosed GD, antithyroid drugs for less than 3 months. PBMC-extracted RNA yielded the TCR library. TCR beta libraries were built with iRepertoire HTBI primers and Arm-PCR of CDR3 regions. Original processing notes: Samples jointly harbored 62 TRBV and about 15 TRBJ segments. TCRdb analysed the multiplex PCR reads with MiXCR anew, one entry per CDR3 protein. These V and J calls derive from TCRdb rather than the authors' analysis. This sample carries about 380,000 distinct CDR3 sequences, roughly a sixth of them seen once, and the ten largest clones take around a fifth. The sample is drawn from a study of regulatory T cells in long-lasting Graves disease.

Study-level findings and limits: Preferential use of TRBV28, TRBJ1-2 and TRBJ2-5 was seen in persistent disease.

This specimen was peripheral blood mononuclear cells (PBMCs), taken at new diagnosis, from a patient treated with antithyroid drugs. This sequence originates from a female donor with Graves disease. The chain carries TRBV5-6 and TRBJ1-1, with 7 bases matching TRBD1. The CDR3 DNA reads as TGTGCCAGCAGCTTGGTACAGGGGAGCACTGAAGCTTTCTTT. Encoded protein: CASSLVQGSTEAFF. Filled out from reference TRBV5-6 and TRBJ1-1, the complete variable domain reads DAGVTQSPTHLIKTRGQQVTLRCSPKSGHDTVSWYQQALGQGPQFIFQYYEEEERQRGNFPDRFSGHQFPNYSSELNVNALLLGDSALYLCASSLVQGSTEAFFGQGTRLTVV.